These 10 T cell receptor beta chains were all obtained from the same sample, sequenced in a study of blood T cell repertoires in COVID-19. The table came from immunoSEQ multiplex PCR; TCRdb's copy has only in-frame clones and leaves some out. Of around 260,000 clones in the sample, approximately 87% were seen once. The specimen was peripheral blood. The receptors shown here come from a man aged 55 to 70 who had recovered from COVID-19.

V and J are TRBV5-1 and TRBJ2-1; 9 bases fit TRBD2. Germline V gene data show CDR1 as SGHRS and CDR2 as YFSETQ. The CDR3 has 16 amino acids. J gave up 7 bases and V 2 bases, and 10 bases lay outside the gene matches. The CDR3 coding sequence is TGCGCCAGCAGCTTTTTTGGACCCGGACTAGCGAATGAGCAGTTCTTC. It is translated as CASSFFGPGLANEQFF.

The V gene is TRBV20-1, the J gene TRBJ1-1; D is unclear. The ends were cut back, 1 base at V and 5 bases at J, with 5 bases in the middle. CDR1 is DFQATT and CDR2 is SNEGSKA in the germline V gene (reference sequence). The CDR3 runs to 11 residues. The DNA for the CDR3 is TGCAGTGCTAGAGCGGTTACTGAAGCTTTCTTT. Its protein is CSARAVTEAFF.

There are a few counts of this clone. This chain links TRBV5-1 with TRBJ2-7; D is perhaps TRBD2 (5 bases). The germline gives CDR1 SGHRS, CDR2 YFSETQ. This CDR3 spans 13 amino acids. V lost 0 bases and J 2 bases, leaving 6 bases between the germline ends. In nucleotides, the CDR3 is TGCGCCAGCAGCTTGGCTAGCACCTACGAGCAGTACTTC. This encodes CASSLASTYEQYF.

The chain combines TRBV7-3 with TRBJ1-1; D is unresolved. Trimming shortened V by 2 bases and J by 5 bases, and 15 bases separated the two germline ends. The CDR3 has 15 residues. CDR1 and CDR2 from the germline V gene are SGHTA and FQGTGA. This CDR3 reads CASSLVSRGITEAFF. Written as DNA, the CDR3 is TGTGCCAGCAGCTTAGTTTCGCGGGGAATTACTGAAGCTTTCTTT.

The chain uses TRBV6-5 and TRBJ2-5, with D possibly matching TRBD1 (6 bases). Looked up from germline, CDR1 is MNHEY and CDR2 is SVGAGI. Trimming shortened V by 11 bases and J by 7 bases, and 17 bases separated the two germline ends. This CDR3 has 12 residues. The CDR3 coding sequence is TGTGCCTCCCGGACAGATTTGGGGACCCAGTACTTC. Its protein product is CASRTDLGTQYF.

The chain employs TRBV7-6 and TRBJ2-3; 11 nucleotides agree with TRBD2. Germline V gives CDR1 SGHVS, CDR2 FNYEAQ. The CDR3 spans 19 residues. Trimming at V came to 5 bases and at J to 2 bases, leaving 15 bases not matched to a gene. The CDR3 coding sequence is TGTGCCAGCAGCCCGCAAGTTGTAATTAGCGGGAGGGCCACAGATACGCAGTATTTT. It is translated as CASSPQVVISGRATDTQYF.

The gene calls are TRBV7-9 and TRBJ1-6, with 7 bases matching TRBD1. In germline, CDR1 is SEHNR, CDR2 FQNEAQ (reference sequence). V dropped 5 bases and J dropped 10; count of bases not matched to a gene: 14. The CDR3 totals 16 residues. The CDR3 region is CASSITRGQGGSPLHF. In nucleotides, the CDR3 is TGTGCCAGCAGCATAACTAGGGGGCAAGGCGGGTCACCCCTCCACTTT. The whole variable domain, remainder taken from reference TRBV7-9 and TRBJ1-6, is DTGVSQNPRHKITKRGQNVTFRCDPISEHNRLYWYRQTLGQGPEFLTYFQNEAQLEKSRLLSDRFSAERPKGSFSTLEIQRTEQGDSAMYLCASSITRGQGGSPLHFGNGTRLTVT.

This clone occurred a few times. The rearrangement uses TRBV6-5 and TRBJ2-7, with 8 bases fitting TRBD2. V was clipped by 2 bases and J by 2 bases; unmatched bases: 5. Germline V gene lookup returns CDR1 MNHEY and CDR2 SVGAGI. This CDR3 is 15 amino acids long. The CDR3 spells CASSYTPGGTYEQYF. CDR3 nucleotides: TGTGCCAGCAGTTACACCCCGGGAGGGACCTACGAGCAGTACTTC.

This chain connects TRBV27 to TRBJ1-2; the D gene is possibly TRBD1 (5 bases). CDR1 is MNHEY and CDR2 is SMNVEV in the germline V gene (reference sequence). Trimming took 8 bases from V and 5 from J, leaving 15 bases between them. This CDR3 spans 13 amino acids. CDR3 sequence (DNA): TGTGCCAGCTCCCCCCGGGGGGGGTATGGCTACACCTTC. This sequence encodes CASSPRGGYGYTF.

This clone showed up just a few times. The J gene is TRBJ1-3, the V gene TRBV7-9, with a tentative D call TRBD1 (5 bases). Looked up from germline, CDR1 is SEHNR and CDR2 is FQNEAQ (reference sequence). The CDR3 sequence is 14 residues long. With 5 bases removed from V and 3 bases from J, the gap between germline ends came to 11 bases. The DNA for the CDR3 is TGTGCCAGCAGCCCCTCGGGGGTTGGAAACACCATATATTTT. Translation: CASSPSGVGNTIYF.